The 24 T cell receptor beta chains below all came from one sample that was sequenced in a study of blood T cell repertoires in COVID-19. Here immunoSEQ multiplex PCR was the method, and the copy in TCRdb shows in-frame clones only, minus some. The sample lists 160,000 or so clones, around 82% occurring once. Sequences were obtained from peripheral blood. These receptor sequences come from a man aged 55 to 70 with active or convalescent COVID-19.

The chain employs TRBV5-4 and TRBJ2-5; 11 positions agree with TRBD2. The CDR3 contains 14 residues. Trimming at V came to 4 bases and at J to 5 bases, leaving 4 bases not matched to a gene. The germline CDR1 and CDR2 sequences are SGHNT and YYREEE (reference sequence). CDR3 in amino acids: CASSPGTSGETQYF. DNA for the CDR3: TGTGCCAGCAGCCCTGGGACTAGCGGTGAGACCCAGTACTTC.

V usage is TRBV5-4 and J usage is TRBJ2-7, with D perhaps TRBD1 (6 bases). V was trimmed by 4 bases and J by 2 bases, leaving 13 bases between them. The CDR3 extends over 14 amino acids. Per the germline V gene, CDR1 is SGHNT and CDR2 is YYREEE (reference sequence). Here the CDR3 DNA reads TGTGCCAGCAGCGGACCGGACAGCGCCTACGAGCAGTACTTC. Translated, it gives CASSGPDSAYEQYF.

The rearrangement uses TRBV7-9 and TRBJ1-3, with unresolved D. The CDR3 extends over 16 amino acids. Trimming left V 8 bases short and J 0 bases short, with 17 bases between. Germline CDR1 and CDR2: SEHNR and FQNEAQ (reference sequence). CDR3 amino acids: CASDGQALSSGNTIYF. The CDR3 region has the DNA TGTGCCAGCGATGGGCAGGCTCTAAGCTCTGGAAACACCATATATTTT.

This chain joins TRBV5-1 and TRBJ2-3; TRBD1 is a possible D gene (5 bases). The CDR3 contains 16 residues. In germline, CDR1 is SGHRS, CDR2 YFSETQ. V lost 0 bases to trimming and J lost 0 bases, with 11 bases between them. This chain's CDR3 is CASSLAGADSTDTQYF. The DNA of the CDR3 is TGCGCCAGCAGCTTGGCTGGGGCTGATAGCACAGATACGCAGTATTTT. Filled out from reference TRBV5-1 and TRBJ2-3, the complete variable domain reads KAGVTQTPRYLIKTRGQQVTLSCSPISGHRSVSWYQQTPGQGLQFLFEYFSETQRNKGNFPGRFSGRQFSNSRSEMNVSTLELGDSALYLCASSLAGADSTDTQYFGPGTRLTVL.

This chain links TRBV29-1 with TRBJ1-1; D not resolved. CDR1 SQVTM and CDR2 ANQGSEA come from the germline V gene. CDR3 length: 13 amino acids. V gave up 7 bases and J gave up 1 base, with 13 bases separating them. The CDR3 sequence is CSGREGPNTEAFF. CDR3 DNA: TGCAGCGGGCGGGAGGGTCCGAACACTGAAGCTTTCTTT.

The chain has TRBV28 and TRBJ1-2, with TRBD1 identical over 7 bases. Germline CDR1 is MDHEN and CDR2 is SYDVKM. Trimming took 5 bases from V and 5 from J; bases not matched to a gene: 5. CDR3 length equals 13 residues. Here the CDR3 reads CASSPGQTYGYTF. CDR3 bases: TGTGCCAGCAGTCCGGGACAGACTTATGGCTACACCTTC.

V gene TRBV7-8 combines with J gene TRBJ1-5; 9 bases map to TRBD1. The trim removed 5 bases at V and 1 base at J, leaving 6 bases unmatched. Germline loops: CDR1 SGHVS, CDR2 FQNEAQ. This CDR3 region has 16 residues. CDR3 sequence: CASSPGQGGSNQPQHF. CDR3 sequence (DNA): TGTGCCAGCAGCCCGGGACAGGGTGGAAGCAATCAGCCCCAGCATTTT.

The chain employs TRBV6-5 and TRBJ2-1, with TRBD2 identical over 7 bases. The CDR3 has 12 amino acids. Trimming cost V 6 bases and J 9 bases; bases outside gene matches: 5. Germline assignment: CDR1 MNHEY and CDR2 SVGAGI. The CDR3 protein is CASSRPGGEQFF. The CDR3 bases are TGTGCCAGCAGCCGCCCGGGGGGTGAGCAGTTCTTC.

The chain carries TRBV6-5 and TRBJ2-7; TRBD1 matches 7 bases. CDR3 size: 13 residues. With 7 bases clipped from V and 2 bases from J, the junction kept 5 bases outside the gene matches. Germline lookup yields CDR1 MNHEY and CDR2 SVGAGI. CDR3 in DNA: TGTGCCAGCAAGTGGACAGGAACCTACGAGCAGTACTTC. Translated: CASKWTGTYEQYF.

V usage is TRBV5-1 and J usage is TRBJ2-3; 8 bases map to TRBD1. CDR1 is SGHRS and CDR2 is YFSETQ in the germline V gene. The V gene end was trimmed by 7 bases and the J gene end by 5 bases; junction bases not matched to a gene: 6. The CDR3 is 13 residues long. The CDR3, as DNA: TGCGCCAGCTCCGGACAGGGAATAGATACGCAGTATTTT. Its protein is CASSGQGIDTQYF.

The CDR3 sequence is CASSVRGGGSYEQYF. The CDR3 coding sequence is TGCGCCAGCAGCGTCCGGGGAGGCGGCTCCTACGAGCAGTACTTC. J is TRBJ2-7 and V is TRBV5-1, with D maybe TRBD2 (6 bases). The CDR3 runs 15 residues. The V gene lost 4 bases and the J gene lost 0 bases, with 14 bases spanning the gap. Germline loops: CDR1 SGHRS, CDR2 YFSETQ.

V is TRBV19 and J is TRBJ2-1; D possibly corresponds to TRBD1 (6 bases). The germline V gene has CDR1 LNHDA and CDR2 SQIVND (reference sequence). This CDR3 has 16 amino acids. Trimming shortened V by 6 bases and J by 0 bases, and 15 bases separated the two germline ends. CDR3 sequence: CASSSLQGISYNEQFF. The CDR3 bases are TGTGCCAGTAGCAGCCTTCAGGGGATCTCCTACAATGAGCAGTTCTTC.

CDR3 DNA: TGTGCCAGCAGTTACCCAGGGCAGGGGCAGAATCAGCCCCAGCATTTT. Translating it yields CASSYPGQGQNQPQHF. The J gene is TRBJ1-5, the V gene TRBV6-5; the D gene is possibly TRBD1 (6 bases). The CDR3 length is 16 residues. Germline V lookup: CDR1 MNHEY, CDR2 SVGAGI. The ends were cut back, 2 bases at V and 4 bases at J, with 15 bases in the middle.

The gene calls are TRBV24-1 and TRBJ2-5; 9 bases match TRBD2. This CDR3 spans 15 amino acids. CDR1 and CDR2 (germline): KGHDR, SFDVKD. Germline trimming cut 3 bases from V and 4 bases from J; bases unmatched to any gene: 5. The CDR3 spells CATSDLSGGTETQYF. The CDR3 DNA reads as TGTGCCACCAGTGATCTCAGCGGGGGGACAGAGACCCAGTACTTC.

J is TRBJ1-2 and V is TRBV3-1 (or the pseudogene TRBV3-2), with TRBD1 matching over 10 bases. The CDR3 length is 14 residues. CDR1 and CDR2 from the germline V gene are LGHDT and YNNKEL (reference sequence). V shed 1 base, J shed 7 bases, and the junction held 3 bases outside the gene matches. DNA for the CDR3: TGTGCCAGCAGCCAAGGGACAGGGGGTCTTGGCTACACCTTC. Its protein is CASSQGTGGLGYTF.

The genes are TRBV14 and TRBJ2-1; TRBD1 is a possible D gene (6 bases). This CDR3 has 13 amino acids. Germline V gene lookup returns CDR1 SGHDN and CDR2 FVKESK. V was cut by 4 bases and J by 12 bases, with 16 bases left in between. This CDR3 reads CASSPTLGRGQFF. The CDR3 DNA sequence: TGTGCCAGCAGCCCCACCCTTGGCAGGGGGCAGTTCTTC.

CDR3 nucleotides: TGTGCCAGCAGACCGACAGGGTGGGCAGATACGCAGTATTTT. It codes for CASRPTGWADTQYF. V and J are TRBV28 and TRBJ2-3; 7 bases match TRBD1. The trim removed 6 bases at V and 4 bases at J, leaving 7 bases unmatched. CDR1 and CDR2 (germline): MDHEN, SYDVKM. This CDR3 spans 14 amino acids. The full variable domain, its missing parts supplied by reference TRBV28 and TRBJ2-3, is DVKVTQSSRYLVKRTGEKVFLECVQDMDHENMFWYRQDPGLGLRLIYFSYDVKMKEKGDIPEGYSVSREKKERFSLILESASTNQTSMYLCASRPTGWADTQYFGPGTRLTVL.

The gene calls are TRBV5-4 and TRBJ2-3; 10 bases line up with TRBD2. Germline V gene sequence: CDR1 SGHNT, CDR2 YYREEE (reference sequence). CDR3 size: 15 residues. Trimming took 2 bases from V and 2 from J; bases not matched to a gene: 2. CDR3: CASSFSGRSTDTQYF. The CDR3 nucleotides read TGTGCCAGCAGCTTTAGCGGGAGGTCCACAGATACGCAGTATTTT.

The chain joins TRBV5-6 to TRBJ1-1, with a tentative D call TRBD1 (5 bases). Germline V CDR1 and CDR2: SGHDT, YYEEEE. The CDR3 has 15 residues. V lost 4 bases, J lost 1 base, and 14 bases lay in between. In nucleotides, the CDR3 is TGTGCCAGCAGCCCGAAGGACACTCCGAACACTGAAGCTTTCTTT. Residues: CASSPKDTPNTEAFF.

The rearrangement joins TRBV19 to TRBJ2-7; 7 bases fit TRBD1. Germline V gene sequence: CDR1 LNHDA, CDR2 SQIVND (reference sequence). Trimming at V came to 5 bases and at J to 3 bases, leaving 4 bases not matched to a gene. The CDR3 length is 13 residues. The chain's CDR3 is CASSPGTDYEQYF. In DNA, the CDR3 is TGTGCCAGTAGTCCCGGGACAGACTACGAGCAGTACTTC.

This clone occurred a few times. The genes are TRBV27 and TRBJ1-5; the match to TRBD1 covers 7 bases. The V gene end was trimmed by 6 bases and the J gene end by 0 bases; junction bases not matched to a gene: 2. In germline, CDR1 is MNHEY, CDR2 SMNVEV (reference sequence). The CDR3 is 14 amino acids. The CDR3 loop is CASRGGNSNQPQHF. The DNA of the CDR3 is TGTGCCAGCAGAGGGGGCAATAGCAATCAGCCCCAGCATTTT.

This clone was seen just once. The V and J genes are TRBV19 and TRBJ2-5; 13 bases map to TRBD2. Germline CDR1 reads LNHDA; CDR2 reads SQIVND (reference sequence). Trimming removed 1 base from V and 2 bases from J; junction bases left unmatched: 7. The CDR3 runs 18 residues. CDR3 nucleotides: TGTGCCAGTAGTATAGGACTAGCGGGGGGCATTACTCAAGAGACCCAGTACTTC. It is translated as CASSIGLAGGITQETQYF.

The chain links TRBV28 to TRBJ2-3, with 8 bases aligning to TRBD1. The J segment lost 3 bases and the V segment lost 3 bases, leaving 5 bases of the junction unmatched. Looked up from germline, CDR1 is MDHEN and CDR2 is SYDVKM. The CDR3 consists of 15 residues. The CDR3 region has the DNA TGTGCCAGCAGTTTCGACAGGGGTTGGACAGATACGCAGTATTTT. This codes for CASSFDRGWTDTQYF.

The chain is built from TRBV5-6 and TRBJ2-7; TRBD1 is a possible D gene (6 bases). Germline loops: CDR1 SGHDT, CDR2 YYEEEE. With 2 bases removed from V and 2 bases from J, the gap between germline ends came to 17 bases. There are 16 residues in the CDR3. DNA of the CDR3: TGTGCCAGCAGCTTTACAGGGATCGGGGCGCCCTACGAGCAGTACTTC. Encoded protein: CASSFTGIGAPYEQYF.